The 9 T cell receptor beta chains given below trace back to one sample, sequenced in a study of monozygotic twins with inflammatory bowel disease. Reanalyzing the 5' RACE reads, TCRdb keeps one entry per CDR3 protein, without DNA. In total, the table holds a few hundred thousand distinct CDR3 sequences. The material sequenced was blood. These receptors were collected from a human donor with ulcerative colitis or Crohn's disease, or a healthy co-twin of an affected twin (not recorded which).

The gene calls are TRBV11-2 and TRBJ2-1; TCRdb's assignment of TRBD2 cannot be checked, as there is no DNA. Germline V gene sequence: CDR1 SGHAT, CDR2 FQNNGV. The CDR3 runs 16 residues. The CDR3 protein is CASSVQLAGPFNEQFF.

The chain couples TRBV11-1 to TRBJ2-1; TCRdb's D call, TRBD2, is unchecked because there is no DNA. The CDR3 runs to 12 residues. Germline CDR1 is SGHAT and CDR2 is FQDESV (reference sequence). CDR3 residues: CASSSRGNEQFF.

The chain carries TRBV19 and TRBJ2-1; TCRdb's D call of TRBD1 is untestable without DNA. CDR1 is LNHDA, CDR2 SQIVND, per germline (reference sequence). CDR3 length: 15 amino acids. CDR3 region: CASSVWTLSYNEQFF. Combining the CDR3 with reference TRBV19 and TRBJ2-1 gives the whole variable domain DGGITQSPKYLFRKEGQNVTLSCEQNLNHDAMYWYRQDPGQGLRLIYYSQIVNDFQKGDIAEGYSVSREKKESFPLTVTSAQKNPTAFYLCASSVWTLSYNEQFFGPGTRLTVL.

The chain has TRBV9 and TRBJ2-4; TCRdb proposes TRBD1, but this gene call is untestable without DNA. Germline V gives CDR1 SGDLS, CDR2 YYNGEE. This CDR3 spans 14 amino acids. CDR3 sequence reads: CASSPPGPKNIQYF.

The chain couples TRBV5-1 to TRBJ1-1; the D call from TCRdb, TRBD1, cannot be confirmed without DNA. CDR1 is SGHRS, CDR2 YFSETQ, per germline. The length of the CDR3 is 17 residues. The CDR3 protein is CASSPGQSIPVNTEAFF. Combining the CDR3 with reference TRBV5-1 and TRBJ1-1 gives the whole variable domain KAGVTQTPRYLIKTRGQQVTLSCSPISGHRSVSWYQQTPGQGLQFLFEYFSETQRNKGNFPGRFSGRQFSNSRSEMNVSTLELGDSALYLCASSPGQSIPVNTEAFFGQGTRLTVV.

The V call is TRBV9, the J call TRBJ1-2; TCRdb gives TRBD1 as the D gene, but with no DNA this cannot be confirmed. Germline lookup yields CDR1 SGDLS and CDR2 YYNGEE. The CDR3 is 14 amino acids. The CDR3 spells CASSGQGANYGYTF.

CDR3 amino acids: CASSQTGGYGYTF. The chain links TRBV3-1 to TRBJ1-2; TCRdb's D call of TRBD1 is untestable without DNA. From germline, CDR1 is LGHDT and CDR2 YNNKEL (reference sequence). The CDR3 sequence is 13 residues long.

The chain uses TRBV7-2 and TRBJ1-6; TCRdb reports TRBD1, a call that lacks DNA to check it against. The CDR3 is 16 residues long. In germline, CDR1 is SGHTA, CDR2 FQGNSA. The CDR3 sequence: CASSFQQDGGRSPLHF.

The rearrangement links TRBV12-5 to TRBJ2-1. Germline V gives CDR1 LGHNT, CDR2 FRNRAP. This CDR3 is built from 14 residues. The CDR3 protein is CASGLDIGYNEQFF.